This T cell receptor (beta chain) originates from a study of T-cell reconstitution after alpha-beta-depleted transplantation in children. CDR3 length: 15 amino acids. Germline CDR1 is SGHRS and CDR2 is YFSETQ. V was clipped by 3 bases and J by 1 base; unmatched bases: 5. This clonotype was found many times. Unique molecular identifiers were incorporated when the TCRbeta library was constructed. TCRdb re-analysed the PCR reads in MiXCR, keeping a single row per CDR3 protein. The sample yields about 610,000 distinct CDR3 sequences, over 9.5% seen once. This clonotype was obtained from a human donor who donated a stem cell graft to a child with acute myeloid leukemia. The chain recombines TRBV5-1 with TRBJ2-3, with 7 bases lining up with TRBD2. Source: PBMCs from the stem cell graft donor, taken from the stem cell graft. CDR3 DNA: TGCGCCAGCAGCTCTGGCACTAGCGGCACAGATACGCAGTATTTT. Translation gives CASSSGTSGTDTQYF.